A single sample gave rise to the 9 T cell receptor beta chains below, sequenced in a study of T-cell reconstitution after alpha-beta-depleted transplantation in children. Unique molecular identifiers featured in how the TCRbeta library was prepared. TCRdb itself ran the PCR reads through MiXCR, one entry per CDR3 protein. The sample lists fewer than 550,000 distinct CDR3 sequences, about an eighth occurring once. The specimen comprised PBMCs, mostly from graft donor cells, sampled 180 days after TCRalphabeta/CD19-depleted stem cell transplant. These receptors all come from a female patient between 2 and 10 years old who had a stem cell transplant for aplastic anemia, so the T cells may come from the graft donor.

The chain uses TRBV18 and TRBJ2-4; no reliable D call. Germline V gene lookup returns CDR1 KGHSH and CDR2 LQKENI. The CDR3 is 15 residues long. Trimming took 3 bases from V and 0 from J, leaving 9 bases between them. CDR3 in DNA: TGTGCCAGCTCACCGAACACTATAGCCAAAAACATTCAGTACTTC. Encoded protein: CASSPNTIAKNIQYF. The variable domain in full, with the rest retrieved from reference TRBV18 and TRBJ2-4, is NAGVMQNPRHLVRRRGQEARLRCSPMKGHSHVYWYRQLPEEGLKFMVYLQKENIIDESGMPKERFSAEFPKEGPSILRIQQVVRGDSAAYFCASSPNTIAKNIQYFGAGTRLSVL.

In its sample, this clonotype was seen a few times. V is TRBV27 and J is TRBJ2-2; D gene ambiguous. Germline loops: CDR1 MNHEY, CDR2 SMNVEV (reference sequence). V lost 6 bases and J lost 0, with 14 bases in between. The length of the CDR3 is 16 residues. CDR3 bases: TGTGCCAGCAGCCGGCTCGGGCCTTCGAACACCGGGGAGCTGTTTTTT. Encoded protein: CASSRLGPSNTGELFF.

This clonotype came up a few times. The chain uses TRBV7-9 and TRBJ2-3, with D maybe TRBD2 (5 bases). This CDR3 has 13 amino acids. CDR1 is SEHNR, CDR2 FQNEAQ, per germline (reference sequence). Trimming cost V 5 bases and J 2 bases, with 8 bases left between them. The CDR3 sequence is CASSVGLTDTQYF. In DNA, the CDR3 is TGTGCCAGCAGCGTCGGACTCACAGATACGCAGTATTTT.

This clonotype was seen at least ten times. The chain has TRBV30 and TRBJ2-7; unclear D gene. There are 12 residues in the CDR3. V was cut by 0 bases and J by 2 bases, with 5 bases left in between. Germline V gene lookup returns CDR1 GTSNPN and CDR2 SVGIG (reference sequence). CDR3 coding DNA: TGTGCCTGGAGTGTTGGTGCCTACGAGCAGTACGTC. Its translation: CAWSVGAYEQYV.

The V gene is TRBV20-1, the J gene TRBJ2-2; D gene ambiguous. Deletions cut 3 bases from V and 4 bases from J, with 9 bases between. The CDR3 is made up of 13 amino acids. CDR1 and CDR2 (germline): DFQATT, SNEGSKA (reference sequence). The CDR3: CSARSDLTGELFF. The CDR3 DNA sequence: TGCAGTGCTAGGTCGGACCTCACCGGGGAGCTGTTTTTT.

This clonotype has a count of ten or more. The V gene is TRBV24-1, the J gene TRBJ2-3; D unclear. The CDR3 spans 14 residues. Trimming cost V 1 base and J 6 bases, with 10 bases left between them. Germline V gene lookup returns CDR1 KGHDR and CDR2 SFDVKD. CDR3 region: CATSDFARADTQYF. As DNA, the CDR3 is TGTGCCACCAGTGATTTCGCCCGGGCCGATACGCAGTATTTT.

The chain has TRBV20-1 and TRBJ2-3; D unclear. V lost 3 bases and J lost 1, with 5 bases in between. This CDR3 has 12 residues. Looked up from germline, CDR1 is DFQATT and CDR2 is SNEGSKA (reference sequence). CDR3 loop: CSASNGTDTQYF. The CDR3 DNA sequence: TGCAGTGCTAGTAACGGCACAGATACGCAGTATTTT.

This chain links TRBV5-1 with TRBJ1-4, with no clear D. Germline V gene data show CDR1 as SGHRS and CDR2 as YFSETQ. Between the trimmed V and J ends, which lost 2 bases and 1 base, there was a span of 9 bases. This CDR3 region has 15 residues. The CDR3 DNA reads as TGCGCCAGCAGCTTATCCGGGAAAACTAATGAAAAACTGTTTTTT. Its protein product is CASSLSGKTNEKLFF.

The chain joins TRBV28 to TRBJ1-5, with a tentative D call TRBD1 (6 bases). Germline V gene sequence: CDR1 MDHEN, CDR2 SYDVKM. V was clipped by 7 bases and J by 0 bases, with 16 bases between them. CDR3 size: 16 residues. In nucleotides, the CDR3 is TGTGCCAGCACCCCAGGGGTCGCATATAGCAATCAGCCCCAGCATTTT. It yields the protein CASTPGVAYSNQPQHF.